A selection of T cell receptor beta chains follows, all from one sample in a study of blood T cell dynamics during melanoma immunotherapy. Using immunoSEQ multiplex PCR, the repertoire was profiled, and TCRdb retains in-frame clones only, with some absent. The profile shows 11,000 or so clones, about 92% of them singletons. Specimen: blood, collected from a patient treated with checkpoint blockade. These receptors all stem from a human donor with melanoma. CDR3s include the opening cysteine and the closing phenylalanine or tryptophan. D genes are given only for firm matches. The size of a clone is reported for some rows only, either as once, few or many, or as a class for expanded clones.

V	D	J	size	DNA	CDR3
TRBV9	.	TRBJ2-5	.	TGTGCCAGCAGCGACCGGGTTAGTGGGACCCAGTACTTC	CASSDRVSGTQYF
TRBV2	.	TRBJ1-2	few	TGTGCCAGCAGTGAAGCGCGGGACCACTATGGCTACACCTTC	CASSEARDHYGYTF
TRBV5-6	.	TRBJ1-1	.	TGTGCCAGCAGCTTGGGGGCCGGGGACACTGAAGCTTTCTTT	CASSLGAGDTEAFF
TRBV7-9	.	TRBJ1-4	.	TGTGCCAGCAGCTTAGCGCGGCGGGCTGATGAAAAACTGTTTTTT	CASSLARRADEKLFF
TRBV28	.	TRBJ2-3	once	TGTGCCAGCAGTTGGGGCGGGGCCACAGATACGCAGTATTTT	CASSWGGATDTQYF
TRBV4-2	TRBD2	TRBJ2-1	.	TGTGCCAGCAGCGGACGACTAGCGGGAGTTAGGGATGAGCAGTTCTTC	CASSGRLAGVRDEQFF
TRBV14	.	TRBJ1-2	.	TGTGCCAGCAGCCAGTTTGTCCCAACCAACTATGGCTACACCTTC	CASSQFVPTNYGYTF
TRBV6-1	TRBD2	TRBJ2-1	once	TGTGCCAGCAGATTTAGCGGGGTAAACAATGAGCAGTTCTTC	CASRFSGVNNEQFF
TRBV11-3	.	TRBJ2-6	.	TGTGCCAGCAGCCGGGGCCGATCTGGGGCCAACGTCCTGACTTTC	CASSRGRSGANVLTF
TRBV13	.	TRBJ2-1	.	TGTGCCAGCAGCCCGAGGGGCTATGAGCAGTTCTTC	CASSPRGYEQFF
TRBV5-4	TRBD1	TRBJ1-2	.	TGTGCCAGCAGCTACAAAACAGGGGACGGCTATGGCTACACCTTC	CASSYKTGDGYGYTF
TRBV7-9	.	TRBJ2-7	few	TGTGCCAGCAGCTTAGGACTAAACGACGAGCAGTACTTC	CASSLGLNDEQYF
TRBV28	.	TRBJ1-2	.	TGTGCCAGCAGTTTGGTACAGGACCTAGGCTACACCTTC	CASSLVQDLGYTF
TRBV4-1	.	TRBJ2-1	.	TGCGCCAGCAGCCTGCAGGGATCCGATGAGCAGTTCTTC	CASSLQGSDEQFF
TRBV28	.	TRBJ1-3	.	TGTGCCAGCAGTAGTCATGGTGGAAACACCATATATTTT	CASSSHGGNTIYF
TRBV5-6	.	TRBJ2-6	once	TGTGCCAGCAGCGAGGGACCCACGGGGGCCAACGTCCTGACTTTC	CASSEGPTGANVLTF
TRBV7-2	TRBD2	TRBJ2-5	.	TGTGCCAGCAGCTTAGGGACCGGGAGGGAGACCCAGTACTTC	CASSLGTGRETQYF